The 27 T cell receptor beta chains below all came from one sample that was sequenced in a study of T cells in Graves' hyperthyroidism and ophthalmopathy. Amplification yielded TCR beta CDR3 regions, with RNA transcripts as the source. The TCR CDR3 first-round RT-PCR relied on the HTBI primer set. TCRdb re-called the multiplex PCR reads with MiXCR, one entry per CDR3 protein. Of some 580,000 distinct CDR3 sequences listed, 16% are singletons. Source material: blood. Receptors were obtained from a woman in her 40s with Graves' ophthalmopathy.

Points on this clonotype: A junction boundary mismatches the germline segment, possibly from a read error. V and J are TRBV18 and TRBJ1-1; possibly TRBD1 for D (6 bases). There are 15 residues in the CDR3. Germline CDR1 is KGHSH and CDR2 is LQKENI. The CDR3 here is CASSPQGRSYYEAFF. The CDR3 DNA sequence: TGTGCCAGCTCGCCACAGGGAAGGTCCTATTATGAAGCTTTCTTT.

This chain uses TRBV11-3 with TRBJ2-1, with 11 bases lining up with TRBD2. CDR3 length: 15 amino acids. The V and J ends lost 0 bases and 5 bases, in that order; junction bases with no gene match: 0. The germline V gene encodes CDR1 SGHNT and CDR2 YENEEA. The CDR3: CASSLETSGNNEQFF. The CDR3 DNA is TGTGCCAGCAGCTTAGAGACTAGCGGGAACAATGAGCAGTTCTTC. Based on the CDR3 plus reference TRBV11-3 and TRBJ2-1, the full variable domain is EAGVVQSPRYKIIEKKQPVAFWCNPISGHNTLYWYLQNLGQGPELLIRYENEEAVDDSQLPKDRFSAERLKGVDSTLKIQPAELGDSAVYLCASSLETSGNNEQFFGPGTRLTVL.

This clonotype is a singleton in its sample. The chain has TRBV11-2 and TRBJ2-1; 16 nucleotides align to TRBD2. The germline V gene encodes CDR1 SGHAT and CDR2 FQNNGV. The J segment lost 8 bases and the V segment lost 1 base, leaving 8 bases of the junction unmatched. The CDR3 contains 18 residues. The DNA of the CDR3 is TGTGCCAGCAGCTTAGCGGGGACTAGCGGGGGGGCCGCCGATGAGCAGTTCTTC. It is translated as CASSLAGTSGGAADEQFF.

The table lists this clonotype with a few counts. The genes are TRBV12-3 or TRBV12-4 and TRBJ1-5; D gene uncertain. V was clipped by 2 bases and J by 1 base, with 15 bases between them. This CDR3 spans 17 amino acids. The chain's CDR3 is CASSLSNPGRSNQPQHF. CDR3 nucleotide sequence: TGTGCCAGCAGTTTAAGTAACCCGGGCAGGAGCAATCAGCCCCAGCATTTT.

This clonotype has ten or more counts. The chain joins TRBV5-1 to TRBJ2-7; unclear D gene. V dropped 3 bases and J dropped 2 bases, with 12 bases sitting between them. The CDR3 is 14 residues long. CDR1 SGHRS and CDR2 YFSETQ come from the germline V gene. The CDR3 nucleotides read TGCGCCAGCAGCTCCGCTTTCGAGACCTACGAGCAGTACTTC. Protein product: CASSSAFETYEQYF.

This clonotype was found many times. The CDR3 spells CSARPGWGYEQYF. For the CDR3, the DNA is TGCAGTGCTAGACCGGGATGGGGCTACGAGCAGTACTTC. This rearrangement joins TRBV20-1 to TRBJ2-7; TRBD2 is a possible D gene (5 bases). The CDR3 loop spans 13 amino acids. Trimming took off 2 bases at V and 3 bases at J, with 11 bases between the two ends. From germline, CDR1 is DFQATT and CDR2 SNEGSKA (reference sequence).

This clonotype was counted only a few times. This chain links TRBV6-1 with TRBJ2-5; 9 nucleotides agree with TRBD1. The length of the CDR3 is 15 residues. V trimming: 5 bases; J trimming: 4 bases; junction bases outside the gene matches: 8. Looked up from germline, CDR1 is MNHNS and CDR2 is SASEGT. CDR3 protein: CASSPGQGGRETQYF. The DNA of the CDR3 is TGTGCCAGCAGTCCGGGACAGGGAGGGCGAGAGACCCAGTACTTC.

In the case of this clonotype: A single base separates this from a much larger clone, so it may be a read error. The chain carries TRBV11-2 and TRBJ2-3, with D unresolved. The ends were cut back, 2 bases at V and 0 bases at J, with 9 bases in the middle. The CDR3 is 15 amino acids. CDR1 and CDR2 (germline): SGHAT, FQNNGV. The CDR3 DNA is TGTGCCAGCAGCTTATCCCCCCGGAGCACAGATACGCAGTATTTT. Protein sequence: CASSLSPRSTDTQYF.

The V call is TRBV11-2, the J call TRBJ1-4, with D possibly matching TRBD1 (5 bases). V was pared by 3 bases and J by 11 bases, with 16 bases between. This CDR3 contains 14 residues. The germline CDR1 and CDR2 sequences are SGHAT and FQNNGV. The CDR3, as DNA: TGTGCCAGCAGCTTCCCGCAGGGCGGTGGGAAACTGTTTTTT. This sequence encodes CASSFPQGGGKLFF.

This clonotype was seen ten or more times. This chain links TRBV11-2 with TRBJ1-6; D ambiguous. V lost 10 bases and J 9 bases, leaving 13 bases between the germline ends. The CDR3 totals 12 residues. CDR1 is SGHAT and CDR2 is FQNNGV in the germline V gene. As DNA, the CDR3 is TGTGCCACGCGGATGATAGGTTCACCCCTCCACTTT. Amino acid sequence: CATRMIGSPLHF.

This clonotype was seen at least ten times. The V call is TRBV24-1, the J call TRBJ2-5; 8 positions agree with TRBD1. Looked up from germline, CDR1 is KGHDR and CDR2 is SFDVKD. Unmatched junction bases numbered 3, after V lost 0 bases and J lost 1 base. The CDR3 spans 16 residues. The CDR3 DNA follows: TGTGCCACCAGTGATTTGCCGGGACAGGCCCAAGAGACCCAGTACTTC. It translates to CATSDLPGQAQETQYF.

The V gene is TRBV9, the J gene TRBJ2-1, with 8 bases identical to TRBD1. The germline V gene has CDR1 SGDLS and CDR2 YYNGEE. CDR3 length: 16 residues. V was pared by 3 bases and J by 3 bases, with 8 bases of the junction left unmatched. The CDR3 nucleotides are TGTGCCAGCAGCGGAACCGGGACAGGTGTCTACAATGAGCAGTTCTTC. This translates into CASSGTGTGVYNEQFF.

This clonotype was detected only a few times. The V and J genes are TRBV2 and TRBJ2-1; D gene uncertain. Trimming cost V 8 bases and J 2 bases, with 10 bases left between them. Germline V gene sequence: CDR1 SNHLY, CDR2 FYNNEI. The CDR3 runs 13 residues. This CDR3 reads CASSRAPYNEQFF. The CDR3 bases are TGTGCCAGCTCCCGGGCTCCCTACAATGAGCAGTTCTTC.

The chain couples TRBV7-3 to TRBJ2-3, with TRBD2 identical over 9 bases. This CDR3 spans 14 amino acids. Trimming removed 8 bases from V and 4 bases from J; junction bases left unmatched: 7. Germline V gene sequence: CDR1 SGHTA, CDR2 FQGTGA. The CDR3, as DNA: TGTGCCAGCCAGCTCGGCGGGGGGGCAGATACGCAGTATTTT. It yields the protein CASQLGGGADTQYF.

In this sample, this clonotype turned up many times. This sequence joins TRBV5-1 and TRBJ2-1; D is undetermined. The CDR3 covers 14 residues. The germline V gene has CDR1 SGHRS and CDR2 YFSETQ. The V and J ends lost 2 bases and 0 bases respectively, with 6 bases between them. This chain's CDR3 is CASSFGNSYNEQFF. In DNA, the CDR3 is TGCGCCAGCAGCTTTGGGAACTCCTACAATGAGCAGTTCTTC.

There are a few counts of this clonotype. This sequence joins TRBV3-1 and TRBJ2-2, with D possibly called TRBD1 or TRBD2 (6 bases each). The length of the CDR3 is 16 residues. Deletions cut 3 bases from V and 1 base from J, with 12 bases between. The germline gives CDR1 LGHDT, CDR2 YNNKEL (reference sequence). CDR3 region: CASSHQQGLNTGELFF. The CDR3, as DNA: TGTGCCAGCAGCCACCAACAGGGACTGAACACCGGGGAGCTGTTTTTT.

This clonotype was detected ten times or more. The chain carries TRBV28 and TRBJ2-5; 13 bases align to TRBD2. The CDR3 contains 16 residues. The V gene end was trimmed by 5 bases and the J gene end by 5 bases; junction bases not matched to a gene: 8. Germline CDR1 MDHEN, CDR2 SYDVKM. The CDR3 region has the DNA TGTGCCAGCAGTCGCGGACTAGCGGGAGAAGAGGAGACCCAGTACTTC. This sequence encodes CASSRGLAGEEETQYF.

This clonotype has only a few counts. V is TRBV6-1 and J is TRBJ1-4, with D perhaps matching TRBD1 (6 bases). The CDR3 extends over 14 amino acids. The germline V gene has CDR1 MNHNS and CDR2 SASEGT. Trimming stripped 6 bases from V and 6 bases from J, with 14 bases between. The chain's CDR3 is CASRKGGTDEKLFF. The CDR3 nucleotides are TGTGCCAGCAGGAAAGGGGGGACGGATGAAAAACTGTTTTTT.

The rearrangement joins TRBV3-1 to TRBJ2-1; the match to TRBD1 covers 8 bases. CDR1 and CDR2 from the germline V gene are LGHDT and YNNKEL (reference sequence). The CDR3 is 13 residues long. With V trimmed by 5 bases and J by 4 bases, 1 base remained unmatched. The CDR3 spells CASSGQGYNEQFF. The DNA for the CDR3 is TGTGCCAGCAGCGGACAGGGTTACAATGAGCAGTTCTTC.

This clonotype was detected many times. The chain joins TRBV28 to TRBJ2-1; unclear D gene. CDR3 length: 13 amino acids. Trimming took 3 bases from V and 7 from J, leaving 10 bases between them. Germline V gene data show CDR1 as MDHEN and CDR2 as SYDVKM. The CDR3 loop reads CASSFPGENEQFF. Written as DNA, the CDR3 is TGTGCCAGCAGTTTTCCAGGCGAGAATGAGCAGTTCTTC. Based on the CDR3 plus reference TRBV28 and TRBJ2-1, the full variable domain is DVKVTQSSRYLVKRTGEKVFLECVQDMDHENMFWYRQDPGLGLRLIYFSYDVKMKEKGDIPEGYSVSREKKERFSLILESASTNQTSMYLCASSFPGENEQFFGPGTRLTVL.

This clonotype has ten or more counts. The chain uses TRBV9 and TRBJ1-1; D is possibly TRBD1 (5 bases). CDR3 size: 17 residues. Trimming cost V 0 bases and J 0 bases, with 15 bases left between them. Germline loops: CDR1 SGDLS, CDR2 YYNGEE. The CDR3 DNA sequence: TGTGCCAGCAGCGTAGCTGGTGGGGGACTTGTGAACACTGAAGCTTTCTTT. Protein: CASSVAGGGLVNTEAFF.

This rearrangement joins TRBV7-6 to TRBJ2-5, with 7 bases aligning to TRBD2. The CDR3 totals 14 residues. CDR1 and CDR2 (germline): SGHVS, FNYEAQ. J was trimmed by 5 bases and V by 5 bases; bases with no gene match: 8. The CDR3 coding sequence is TGTGCCAGCAGCCCCAAGGCGGGAGCTGAGACCCAGTACTTC. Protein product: CASSPKAGAETQYF.

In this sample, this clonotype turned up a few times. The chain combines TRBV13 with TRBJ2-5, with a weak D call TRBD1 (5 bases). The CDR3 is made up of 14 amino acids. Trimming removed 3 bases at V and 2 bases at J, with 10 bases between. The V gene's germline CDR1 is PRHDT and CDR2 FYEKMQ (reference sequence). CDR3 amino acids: CASSFSGHQETQYF. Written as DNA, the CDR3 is TGTGCCAGCAGCTTTTCAGGACATCAAGAGACCCAGTACTTC.

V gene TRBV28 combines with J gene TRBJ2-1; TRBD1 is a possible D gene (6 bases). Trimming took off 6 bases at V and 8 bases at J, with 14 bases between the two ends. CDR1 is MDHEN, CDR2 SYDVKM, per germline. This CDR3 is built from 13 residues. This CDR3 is CASSSQGLDEQFF. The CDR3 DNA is TGTGCCAGCAGCTCACAGGGTCTGGATGAGCAGTTCTTC.

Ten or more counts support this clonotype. This CDR3 reads CASSLVSGGRSINTDTQYF. The CDR3 DNA reads TGCGCCAGCAGCTTGGTGAGCGGGGGGCGATCGATTAACACAGATACGCAGTATTTT. The chain joins TRBV5-1 to TRBJ2-3, with 9 positions matching TRBD2. V was pared by 0 bases and J by 2 bases, with 13 bases of the junction left unmatched. Germline CDR1 SGHRS, CDR2 YFSETQ. The CDR3 runs 19 residues.

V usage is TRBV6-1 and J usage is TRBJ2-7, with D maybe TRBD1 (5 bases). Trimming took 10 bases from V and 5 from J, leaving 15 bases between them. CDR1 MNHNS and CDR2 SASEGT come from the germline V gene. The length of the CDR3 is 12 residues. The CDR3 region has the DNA TGTGCCACCCGGCTACAGGACGACGAGCAGTACTTC. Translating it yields CATRLQDDEQYF.

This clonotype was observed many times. The CDR3 coding sequence is TGTGCCAGCAGCCTTCGACAGATCTACAATGAGCAGTTCTTC. This translates into CASSLRQIYNEQFF. The chain joins TRBV7-2 to TRBJ2-1, with D perhaps matching TRBD1 (5 bases). The CDR3 extends over 14 amino acids. Trimming cost V 5 bases and J 3 bases, with 11 bases left between them. Per the germline V gene, CDR1 is SGHTA and CDR2 is FQGNSA.